This TCR beta chain emerged from a study of blood T cell repertoires in COVID-19. Background on the study: Sites in the United States, Italy and Spain provided acute and convalescent COVID-19 samples.

CDR3 length: 16 amino acids. Germline-derived CDR1 and CDR2 are SGHAT and FQNNGV. V dropped 5 bases and J dropped 1 base, with 17 bases sitting between them. Authors' analysis steps: Estimation of nucleated cell counts was performed using reference gene primer amplification. Sequencing used immunoSEQ multiplex PCR; TCRdb keeps in-frame clones, though not all of them. V and J calls and clone size are copied from that table; D and trimming were computed from the DNA. The table shows tens of thousands of clones, with roughly 80% occurring only once. The sequenced material came from peripheral blood. This TCR was sampled from an elderly man with acute or convalescent COVID-19. The gene calls are TRBV11-2 and TRBJ1-1, with D uncertain. CDR3 residues: CASSRPFSTGNTEAFF. In DNA, the CDR3 is TGTGCCAGCAGCCGCCCCTTTTCGACGGGGAACACTGAAGCTTTCTTT.